This record covers a single T cell receptor (beta chain). The V and J ends lost 4 bases and 4 bases, in that order; junction bases with no gene match: 9. Germline assignment: CDR1 SGDLS and CDR2 YYNGEE. The CDR3 is 16 residues long. The sample originates from a study of blood T cell repertoires in COVID-19. Study overall: Samples of COVID-19 (acute and convalescent) were obtained from the United States, Italy and Spain.

TCRdb's table, derived via immunoSEQ multiplex PCR, lists solely in-frame clones and lacks some. The sample lists approximately 300,000 clones, 70% to 90% occurring once. Sequencing was carried out using PBMCs or T cells enriched from blood (not recorded which). The rearrangement joins TRBV9 to TRBJ2-1, with TRBD2 identical over 9 bases. The receptor was derived from a woman in her 30s who had recovered from COVID-19. The CDR3 bases are TGTGCCAGCAGCCTCAACGATGCGGGGGGGTACAATGAGCAGTTCTTC. It translates to CASSLNDAGGYNEQFF.